This TCR beta chain was observed in a study of OX40 agonist ivuxolimab in advanced cancers. The repertoire was sequenced with immunoSEQ multiplex PCR; TCRdb's copy has only in-frame clones and lacks some. This table has about 40,000 clones, 85% appearing once. As to this clone: A read error may produce the germline difference seen at one junction end. In the same sample, other DNA sequences code for this CDR3.

Prior autoimmune disease or systemic immunosuppression barred patients. The sample consisted of CD4+ or CD8+ T cells sorted from blood, taken in a trial of the OX40 agonist ivuxolimab. The receptor's source is an adult with an advanced solid tumor such as melanoma, head and neck, liver or kidney cancer.

DNA for the CDR3: TGTGCCAGCAGCCTAGGAACCACCGAAGCCTTCTTT. It specifies CASSLGTTEAFF. V usage is TRBV6-5 and J usage is TRBJ1-1, with D uncertain. Germline CDR1 and CDR2: MNHEY and SVGAGI. This CDR3 is 12 amino acids long.